This T cell receptor beta chain is drawn from a study of blood T cell repertoires in COVID-19. CDR3 length equals 13 residues. The germline V and J ends were trimmed by 5 bases and 7 bases, with 12 bases remaining between them. CDR1 is LNHDA, CDR2 SQIVND, per germline (reference sequence). All enrollees were about 18 to 89 years old and from around 25 US areas. Here immunoSEQ multiplex PCR was the method, and the copy in TCRdb shows in-frame clones only, minus some. The data hold under 350,000 clones, with 86% observed a single time. This chain uses TRBV19 with TRBJ2-1; no clear D gene. Sequencing was carried out using PBMCs or T cells enriched from blood (not recorded which). The clonotype originates from a woman younger than 30 who had recovered from COVID-19. The CDR3 nucleotides are TGTGCCAGTAGTGTGGCTAGGCGGAATGAGCAGTTCTTC. Protein sequence: CASSVARRNEQFF.